This entry lists 15 T cell receptor beta chains sequenced from one sample in a study of regulatory T cells in long-lasting Graves disease. This sample's time point: newly diagnosed GD, antithyroid drugs for less than 3 months. After RNA was extracted from PBMCs, the TCR library was made from it. iRepertoire HTBI primers and Arm-PCR of CDR3 regions built TCR beta libraries. TCRdb fed the multiplex PCR reads into MiXCR, producing one record per CDR3 protein. The table has about half a million distinct CDR3 sequences, around 13% seen once. This sample also appeared in a second study, on T cells in Graves' hyperthyroidism and ophthalmopathy.

Sequencing was performed on peripheral blood mononuclear cells (PBMCs), taken at new diagnosis, from a patient treated with antithyroid drugs. The receptor source for this set is a woman in her thirties with Graves disease.

The chain has TRBV6-1 and TRBJ2-3, with 9 bases identical to TRBD1. The CDR3 extends over 14 amino acids. The germline V gene encodes CDR1 MNHNS and CDR2 SASEGT. Trimming removed 4 bases from V and 6 bases from J; junction bases left unmatched: 5. Here the CDR3 reads CASSAGQGRDTQYF. In nucleotides, the CDR3 is TGTGCCAGCAGTGCGGGACAGGGTCGGGATACGCAGTATTTT.

This clonotype showed up many times. The chain has TRBV13 and TRBJ1-1; tentative D call: TRBD1 (5 bases). The germline V and J ends were trimmed by 6 bases and 1 base, with 12 bases remaining between them. This CDR3 is 14 amino acids long. CDR1 and CDR2 (germline): PRHDT, FYEKMQ (reference sequence). CDR3 sequence (DNA): TGTGCCAGCAGAAACAGGAGCCCGAACACTGAAGCTTTCTTT. It is translated as CASRNRSPNTEAFF.

This clonotype was seen at least ten times. This chain uses TRBV12-3 or TRBV12-4 with TRBJ2-2; TRBD1 matches 9 bases. J was trimmed by 5 bases and V by 5 bases; bases with no gene match: 6. The CDR3 totals 15 residues. The CDR3 loop is CASSLGDRETGELFF. DNA of the CDR3: TGTGCCAGCAGTCTGGGGGACAGGGAAACCGGGGAGCTGTTTTTT.

This clonotype was counted many times. The chain combines TRBV28 with TRBJ2-2; no reliable D call. V dropped 6 bases and J dropped 3 bases, with 11 bases sitting between them. The CDR3 is made up of 14 amino acids. Germline V lookup: CDR1 MDHEN, CDR2 SYDVKM. The CDR3 protein is CASSSGPYTGELFF. The CDR3 DNA follows: TGTGCCAGCAGCAGTGGTCCCTACACCGGGGAGCTGTTTTTT.

In this sample, this clonotype turned up many times. The chain recombines TRBV12-3 or TRBV12-4 with TRBJ1-5; D is perhaps TRBD1 (6 bases). Trimming removed 5 bases at V and 9 bases at J, with 26 bases between. The CDR3 is 17 residues long. Written as DNA, the CDR3 is TGTGCCAGCAGTCGATGGGGCGGGGGGCAGCCATCAGGGCCCCAGCATTTT. It encodes CASSRWGGGQPSGPQHF.

The sample holds many counts of this clonotype. V and J are TRBV4-2 and TRBJ1-4, with D uncertain. CDR3 length: 13 amino acids. In germline, CDR1 is LGHNA, CDR2 YNFKEQ. The germline V and J ends were trimmed by 4 bases and 5 bases, with 8 bases remaining between them. The CDR3 nucleotides read TGTGCCAGCAGCCTAAAGCAGAATGAAAAACTGTTTTTT. Amino acids: CASSLKQNEKLFF.

There are many counts of this clonotype. The chain recombines TRBV2 with TRBJ1-6; D possibly corresponds to TRBD1 (5 bases). Trimming cost V 5 bases and J 7 bases, with 15 bases left between them. CDR3 length equals 15 residues. Per the germline V gene, CDR1 is SNHLY and CDR2 is FYNNEI. In DNA form, the CDR3 reads TGTGCCAGCAGTCAACAGGAGTTGACCAATTCACCCCTCCACTTT. As protein: CASSQQELTNSPLHF.

In its sample, this clonotype was seen many times. The rearrangement links TRBV2 to TRBJ2-1; 14 bases fit TRBD2. This CDR3 has 19 amino acids. J gave up 10 bases and V 3 bases, and 17 bases lay outside the gene matches. Germline lookup yields CDR1 SNHLY and CDR2 FYNNEI. The CDR3 DNA follows: TGTGCCAGCAGTGAGCATCCGGGACTAGCGGGAGAGAGGGTAAAGGAGCAGTTCTTC. This codes for CASSEHPGLAGERVKEQFF. Variable domain in full (rest from reference TRBV2 and TRBJ2-1): EPEVTQTPSHQVTQMGQEVILRCVPISNHLYFYWYRQILGQKVEFLVSFYNNEISEKSEIFDDQFSVERPDGSNFTLKIRSTKLEDSAMYFCASSEHPGLAGERVKEQFFGPGTRLTVL.

The rearrangement joins TRBV20-1 to TRBJ1-2; TRBD1 is a possible D gene (6 bases). The germline CDR1 and CDR2 sequences are DFQATT and SNEGSKA (reference sequence). V lost 6 bases, J lost 6 bases, and 17 bases lay in between. CDR3 size: 13 residues. As DNA, the CDR3 is TGCAGTGCAAGTGGGGGCCGCAATGATGGCTACACCTTC. Translation: CSASGGRNDGYTF.

This clonotype was recorded many times. The chain recombines TRBV7-9 with TRBJ1-2; 7 nucleotides align to TRBD1. The CDR3 is 16 residues long. V lost 5 bases, J lost 3 bases, and 12 bases stayed unmatched. CDR1 is SEHNR, CDR2 FQNEAQ, per germline (reference sequence). This chain's CDR3 is CASSLGETGNDYGYTF. For the CDR3, the DNA is TGTGCCAGCAGCCTAGGGGAGACAGGGAACGACTATGGCTACACCTTC. The whole variable domain, filled in from reference TRBV7-9 and TRBJ1-2, reads DTGVSQNPRHKITKRGQNVTFRCDPISEHNRLYWYRQTLGQGPEFLTYFQNEAQLEKSRLLSDRFSAERPKGSFSTLEIQRTEQGDSAMYLCASSLGETGNDYGYTFGSGTRLTVV.

This clonotype was picked up many times. This chain links TRBV12-3 or TRBV12-4 with TRBJ1-1; 8 bases agree with TRBD1. V lost 2 bases, J lost 7 bases, and 6 bases stayed unmatched. This CDR3 has 14 residues. CDR3 sequence reads: CASSLSGGVDEAFF. CDR3 coding DNA: TGTGCCAGCAGTTTATCAGGGGGCGTTGATGAAGCTTTCTTT.

This clonotype was counted a few times. A much larger clone differs by one base, so this may be a read error. In nucleotides, the CDR3 is TGTGCCAGCAGCGCCACTAGCGGGAGCTGGAATGAGCAGTTCTTC. Protein sequence: CASSATSGSWNEQFF. V gene TRBV11-2 combines with J gene TRBJ2-1; 11 nucleotides agree with TRBD2. The germline CDR1 and CDR2 sequences are SGHAT and FQNNGV. CDR3 length equals 15 residues. The J segment lost 7 bases and the V segment lost 5 bases, leaving 7 bases of the junction unmatched.

This rearrangement joins TRBV3-1 to TRBJ1-2; D perhaps matches TRBD1 (5 bases). This CDR3 is 18 amino acids long. V lost 3 bases, J lost 4 bases, and 24 bases lay in between. Germline V gene lookup returns CDR1 LGHDT and CDR2 YNNKEL (reference sequence). The chain's CDR3 is CASSQTVGITDVVYGYTF. CDR3 coding DNA: TGTGCCAGCAGCCAGACAGTGGGCATAACGGATGTGGTCTATGGCTACACCTTC.

This clonotype has a count of ten or more. CDR3 sequence: CASSGGYGIVSSTF. DNA of the CDR3: TGTGCCAGCAGCGGGGGTTACGGGATTGTTTCGTCCACCTTC. The chain combines TRBV5-6 with TRBJ1-2; D is perhaps TRBD1 (5 bases). The CDR3 runs 14 residues. V lost 4 bases, J lost 13 bases, and 23 bases lay in between. The germline V gene has CDR1 SGHDT and CDR2 YYEEEE.

This chain joins TRBV19 and TRBJ2-7; D remains ambiguous. V was pared by 6 bases and J by 3 bases, with 9 bases between. This CDR3 has 12 amino acids. Germline CDR1 and CDR2: LNHDA and SQIVND (reference sequence). The CDR3 protein is CASSKDNYEQYF. The DNA of the CDR3 is TGTGCCAGTAGCAAAGACAACTACGAGCAGTACTTC.